The following is a TCR beta chain sequence with its context. Original processing methods: Estimation of nucleated cell counts was performed using reference gene primer amplification. Libraries were prepared by immunoSEQ multiplex PCR; TCRdb keeps only in-frame clonotypes and omits some of them. V, J and clone size reflect that table, while D and trimming were determined from the DNA. The sample contains fewer than 90,000 clones, 88% of which appear only once. The record originates from a study of blood T cell repertoires in COVID-19. Study as a whole: Italy, Spain and the United States were the sources of the convalescent and acute COVID-19 samples. T cells, B-cell-depleted T cells, or PBMCs provided the cDNA or gDNA that served as material.

The TCR sequence derives from a man between 65 and 85 years old with acute or convalescent COVID-19. The source material was peripheral blood.

Here the CDR3 reads CASSTTSGLRLNTEAFF. Here the CDR3 DNA reads TGTGCCAGCAGCACGACGTCAGGTCTGCGCTTGAACACTGAAGCTTTCTTT. The rearrangement uses TRBV6-2 or TRBV6-3 and TRBJ1-1, with D unclear. V was clipped by 6 bases and J by 0 bases, with 20 bases between them. The CDR3 covers 17 residues. CDR1 and CDR2 (germline): MNHEY, SVGEGT.